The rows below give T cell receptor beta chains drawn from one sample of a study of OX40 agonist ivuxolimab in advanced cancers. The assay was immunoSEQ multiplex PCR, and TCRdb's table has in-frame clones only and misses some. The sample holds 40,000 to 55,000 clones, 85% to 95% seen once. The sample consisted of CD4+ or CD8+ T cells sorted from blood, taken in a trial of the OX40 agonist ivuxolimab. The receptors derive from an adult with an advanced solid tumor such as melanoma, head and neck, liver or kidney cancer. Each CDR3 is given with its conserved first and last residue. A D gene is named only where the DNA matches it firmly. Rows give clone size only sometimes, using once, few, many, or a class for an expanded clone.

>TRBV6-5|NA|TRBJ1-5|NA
CASSYSRTGSWPQHF
TGTGCCAGCAGTTACTCTAGAACAGGGTCTTGGCCCCAGCATTTT
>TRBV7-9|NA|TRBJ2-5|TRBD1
CASSLWTGMGTFETQYF
TGTGCCAGCAGCCTATGGACAGGGATGGGGACGTTCGAGACCCAGTACTTC
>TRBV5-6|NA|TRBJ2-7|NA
CASSWDRTYEQYF
TGTGCCAGCAGCTGGGACCGGACCTACGAGCAGTACTTC
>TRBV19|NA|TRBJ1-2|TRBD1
CASLSRGPNYGYTF
TGTGCCAGTCTCTCGAGGGGGCCCAACTATGGCTACACCTTC
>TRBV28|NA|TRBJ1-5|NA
CASTRAQGLYQPQHF
TGTGCCAGCACCCGAGCACAGGGCCTCTATCAGCCCCAGCATTTT
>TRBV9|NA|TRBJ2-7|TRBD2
CASSVASGTSGTAYGEQYF
TGTGCCAGCAGCGTAGCTTCAGGGACTAGCGGGACCGCGTACGGCGAGCAGTACTTC
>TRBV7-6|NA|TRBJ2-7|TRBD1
CASSSRGQGHEQYF
TGTGCCAGCAGCTCAAGGGGACAGGGCCACGAGCAGTACTTC
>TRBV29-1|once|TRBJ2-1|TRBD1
CSVNAGTGAYEQFF
TGCAGCGTTAACGCCGGGACAGGGGCGTATGAGCAGTTCTTC
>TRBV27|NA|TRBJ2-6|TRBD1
CASSITQGYGANVLTF
TGTGCCAGCAGCATAACACAGGGGTATGGGGCCAACGTCCTGACTTTC
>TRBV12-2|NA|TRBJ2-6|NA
CASRSRQGAWLPGANVLTF
TGTGCAAGTCGCTCGCGACAGGGGGCTTGGTTACCTGGGGCCAACGTCCTGACTTTC
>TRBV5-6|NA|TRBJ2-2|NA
CASSFGTANTGELFF
TGTGCCAGCAGCTTTGGGACGGCTAACACCGGGGAGCTGTTTTTT
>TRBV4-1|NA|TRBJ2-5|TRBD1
CASSQDVTGGFQETQYF
TGCGCCAGCAGCCAAGATGTCACAGGGGGGTTCCAAGAGACCCAGTACTTC
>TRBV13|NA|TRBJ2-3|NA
CASRRLRPTQYF
TGTGCCAGCAGGAGACTTCGCCCTACGCAGTATTTT
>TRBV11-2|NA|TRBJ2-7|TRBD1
CASSYDRVIEQYF
TGTGCCAGCAGCTATGACAGGGTTATCGAGCAGTACTTC
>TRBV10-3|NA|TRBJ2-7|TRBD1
CAISEPRQGAFYEQYF
TGTGCCATCAGTGAGCCCCGACAGGGGGCTTTCTACGAGCAGTACTTC
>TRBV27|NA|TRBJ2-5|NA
CASSLKTGGFLETQYF
TGTGCCAGCAGTTTAAAGACAGGAGGATTCTTAGAGACCCAGTACTTC
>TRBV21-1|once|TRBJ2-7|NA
CASSKSGRHQLPHEQYF
TGTGCCAGCAGCAAATCCGGGCGGCACCAGCTTCCGCACGAGCAGTACTTC
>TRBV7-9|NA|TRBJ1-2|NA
CASSLGRDLGYGYTF
TGTGCCAGCAGCTTAGGCCGGGACCTGGGGTATGGCTACACCTTC